This paragraph covers one T cell receptor beta chain sequence. This sample is drawn from a study of PD-L1 blockade in urothelial cancer. About the research overall: Before enrollment, 0 to 3 chemotherapy regimens had been given to patients. A median of roughly 140,000 T cells was found in the blood samples. Blood analysis was done at 3 weeks (second dose) and 6 weeks after treatment began.

Clones were sequenced by immunoSEQ multiplex PCR, and TCRdb holds only the in-frame ones, with some missing. The sample holds 60,000 to 85,000 clones, roughly 87% seen once. Trimming took 0 bases from V and 1 from J, leaving 4 bases between them. The CDR3 has 14 residues. Germline values: CDR1 MNHEY, CDR2 SMNVEV (reference sequence). The chain recombines TRBV27 with TRBJ1-5; D remains unclear. The origin of this receptor is a woman in her sixties or seventies with urothelial cancer. This sample comprised PBMCs, obtained around atezolizumab (anti-PD-L1) treatment. This chain's CDR3 is CASSLSRSNQPQHF. DNA for the CDR3: TGTGCCAGCAGTTTATCCAGGAGCAATCAGCCCCAGCATTTT.